This T cell receptor beta chain was recovered during a study of OX40 agonist ivuxolimab in advanced cancers. Germline CDR1 MGHRA, CDR2 YSYEKL. This CDR3 contains 16 residues. The J segment lost 3 bases and the V segment lost 1 base, leaving 4 bases of the junction unmatched. Some clones are missing from TCRdb's copy, which holds only in-frame ones; the method was immunoSEQ multiplex PCR. The sample shows approximately 77,000 clones, roughly 87% of them seen only once. The chain carries TRBV4-1 and TRBJ2-2; 8 bases fit TRBD1. The specimen was CD4+ or CD8+ T cells sorted from blood, collected in a trial of the OX40 agonist ivuxolimab. This TCR came from an adult with an advanced solid tumor such as melanoma, head and neck, liver or kidney cancer. In DNA form, the CDR3 reads TGCGCCAGCAGCCAAGCAACAGGGGGTCACACCGGGGAGCTGTTTTTT. This sequence encodes CASSQATGGHTGELFF.